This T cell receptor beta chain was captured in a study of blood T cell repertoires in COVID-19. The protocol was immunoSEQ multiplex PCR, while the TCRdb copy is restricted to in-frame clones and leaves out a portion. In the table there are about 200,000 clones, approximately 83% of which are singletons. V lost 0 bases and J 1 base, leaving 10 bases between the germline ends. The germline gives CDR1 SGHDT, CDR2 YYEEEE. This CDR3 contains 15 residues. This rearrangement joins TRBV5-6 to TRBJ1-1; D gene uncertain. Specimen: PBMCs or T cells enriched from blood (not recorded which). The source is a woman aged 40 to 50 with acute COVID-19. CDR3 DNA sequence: TGTGCCAGCAGCTTGGGGGCAGGATGGAACACTGAAGCTTTCTTT. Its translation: CASSLGAGWNTEAFF.